This T cell receptor (beta chain) was recovered during a study of identifying expanded T cells in peripheral blood. Findings of the study overall: Variance in clone template counts between approximately two-week samples significantly increased with total template count across all healthy donors. Differentially abundant clones: about 1.2 between replicates, approximately 15 at around 14 days, less than 25 at four.

There are 14 residues in the CDR3. Germline CDR1 and CDR2: SGHTA and FQGNSA. The V gene lost 2 bases and the J gene lost 7 bases, with 15 bases spanning the gap. About this clone itself: Its specificity is unknown.

Generated by immunoSEQ multiplex PCR, the TCRdb table keeps only in-frame clones and is missing some. Among 84,000 or so clones, roughly 90% were seen once, and the ten largest hold 2.5% to 3.5%. Healthy donors had no documented immune events, such as infections, while sampled. V gene TRBV7-2 combines with J gene TRBJ2-7; the D gene is possibly TRBD2 (5 bases). This receptor was obtained from a person aged 18 to 70 in good health. Sequenced: blood. The CDR3 region is CASSLPGSLWEQYF. In DNA, the CDR3 is TGTGCCAGCAGCTTACCGGGATCCCTTTGGGAGCAGTACTTC.